These 23 T cell receptor beta chains originate from one sample sequenced in a study of cytomegalovirus exposure and HLA in healthy donors. In the PCR, 60 Vbeta and 13 Jbeta primers were used. Sequenced by immunoSEQ multiplex PCR; TCRdb stores in-frame clones only, minus some. The sample shows over 150,000 clones, around 77% of them seen only once. Input material: PBMCs. The receptors were sampled from a woman aged 50 to 60 in good health and CMV-seropositive.

The J gene is TRBJ1-4, the V gene TRBV28; 7 nucleotides line up with TRBD1. V dropped 4 bases and J dropped 10; count of bases not matched to a gene: 9. Germline lookup yields CDR1 MDHEN and CDR2 SYDVKM. The CDR3 has 14 residues. CDR3 sequence (DNA): TGTGCCAGCAGTTCTATAGGGGGCACGGGAAAACTGTTTTTT. Protein product: CASSSIGGTGKLFF.

The rearrangement links TRBV5-4 to TRBJ2-5; TRBD2 matches at 12 bases. J gave up 0 bases and V 10 bases, and 4 bases lay outside the gene matches. CDR1 is SGHNT, CDR2 YYREEE, per germline (reference sequence). The CDR3 contains 14 residues. The CDR3 DNA is TGTGCCTCGACTAGCGGGGGTCACCAAGAGACCCAGTACTTC. As protein: CASTSGGHQETQYF.

This clone showed up just a few times. The V and J genes are TRBV21-1 and TRBJ2-5; whether TRBD2, the table's D call, matches the DNA was not checked. The J call may be in error: the DNA end matches TRBJ2-7 better. TRBV21-1 is deemed a pseudogene. The CDR3 is 15 amino acids. The CDR3 nucleotides are TGTGCCAGCTCCCCCGGGGGGGACAACTCCTACGAGCAGTACTTC. Protein: CASSPGGDNSYEQYF.

The V call is TRBV27, the J call TRBJ2-7, with D possibly matching TRBD1 (6 bases). CDR1 and CDR2 from the germline V gene are MNHEY and SMNVEV (reference sequence). Trimming took 3 bases from V and 3 from J, leaving 12 bases between them. CDR3 size: 14 residues. The CDR3 region has the DNA TGTGCCAGCAGTTTCCGCCAGGGGCACTACGAGCAGTACTTC. Encoded protein: CASSFRQGHYEQYF.

The chain couples TRBV4-3 to TRBJ2-7; the D gene is possibly TRBD2 (6 bases). The CDR3 totals 17 residues. Looked up from germline, CDR1 is LGHNA and CDR2 is YSLEER. Between the trimmed V and J ends, which lost 3 bases and 0 bases, there was a span of 18 bases. In nucleotides, the CDR3 is TGCGCCAGCAGCCAGATACTTAGCGGAGCCCCCTCCTACGAGCAGTACTTC. This encodes CASSQILSGAPSYEQYF.

This clone was seen once. This chain joins TRBV18 and TRBJ1-1, with a possible D match to TRBD1 (6 bases). The CDR3 spans 15 residues. V was trimmed by 6 bases and J by 0 bases, leaving 14 bases between them. Germline CDR1 reads KGHSH; CDR2 reads LQKENI. Here the CDR3 DNA reads TGTGCCAGCTCCAGGACAGTCATCATGAACACTGAAGCTTTCTTT. As protein: CASSRTVIMNTEAFF. Based on the CDR3 plus reference TRBV18 and TRBJ1-1, the full variable domain is NAGVMQNPRHLVRRRGQEARLRCSPMKGHSHVYWYRQLPEEGLKFMVYLQKENIIDESGMPKERFSAEFPKEGPSILRIQQVVRGDSAAYFCASSRTVIMNTEAFFGQGTRLTVV.

The chain is built from TRBV5-1 and TRBJ2-1, with 9 bases identical to TRBD1. The junction had 10 bases not matched to a gene; V was cut back by 2 bases and J by 10 bases. CDR1 and CDR2 from the germline V gene are SGHRS and YFSETQ. The CDR3 extends over 15 amino acids. DNA of the CDR3: TGCGCCAGCAGCTTAAGTCCCGGGACAGGGAAGGAGCAGTTCTTC. The encoded protein is CASSLSPGTGKEQFF.

The V gene is TRBV28, the J gene TRBJ2-7; tentative D call: TRBD1 (6 bases). The CDR3 is 13 residues long. V lost 4 bases to trimming and J lost 3 bases, with 10 bases between them. The germline gives CDR1 MDHEN, CDR2 SYDVKM. DNA of the CDR3: TGTGCCAGCAGTTCTGGACAGAACTACGAGCAGTACTTC. This sequence encodes CASSSGQNYEQYF.

The chain is built from TRBV27 and TRBJ2-5; D may be TRBD2 (6 bases). The CDR3 is 16 amino acids. CDR1 and CDR2 (germline): MNHEY, SMNVEV (reference sequence). Trimming took 3 bases from V and 7 from J, leaving 21 bases between them. The CDR3 spells CASSLQWRGRGTTQYF. CDR3 DNA sequence: TGTGCCAGCAGTTTGCAGTGGAGGGGTCGGGGCACGACCCAGTACTTC.

The chain carries TRBV7-2 and TRBJ2-3, with D unresolved. Germline lookup yields CDR1 SGHTA and CDR2 FQGNSA. V gave up 3 bases and J gave up 5 bases, with 3 bases separating them. The CDR3 is 11 amino acids. CDR3 sequence: CASSFKDTQYF. For the CDR3, the DNA is TGTGCCAGCAGCTTCAAAGATACGCAGTATTTT.

The genes are TRBV27 and TRBJ1-1; TRBD1 matches 7 bases. The CDR3 covers 13 residues. Germline V CDR1 and CDR2: MNHEY, SMNVEV (reference sequence). CDR3 protein: CPENRGGNTEAFF. The CDR3 nucleotides are TGTCCCGAGAACAGGGGAGGGAACACTGAAGCTTTCTTT.

The chain has TRBV7-2 and TRBJ2-7; D is perhaps TRBD2 (5 bases). Germline V lookup: CDR1 SGHTA, CDR2 FQGNSA. Deletions cut 5 bases from V and 7 bases from J, with 12 bases between. The CDR3 is 12 amino acids. This CDR3 reads CASSLLQREQYF. DNA of the CDR3: TGTGCCAGCAGCCTACTACAGCGGGAGCAGTACTTC.

DNA of the CDR3: TGTGCCAGTAGTCCCCTGAGCGGGGGGGCCCAAGAGACCCAGTACTTC. This gives the protein CASSPLSGGAQETQYF. This chain joins TRBV19 and TRBJ2-5; 10 bases fit TRBD2. After removal of 5 bases from V and 1 base from J, the junction contained 7 bases not matched to a gene. There are 16 residues in the CDR3. From germline, CDR1 is LNHDA and CDR2 SQIVND (reference sequence). The full variable domain, in which reference TRBV19 and TRBJ2-5 provide the parts outside the CDR3, is DGGITQSPKYLFRKEGQNVTLSCEQNLNHDAMYWYRQDPGQGLRLIYYSQIVNDFQKGDIAEGYSVSREKKESFPLTVTSAQKNPTAFYLCASSPLSGGAQETQYFGPGTRLLVL.

The chain joins TRBV2 to TRBJ2-5; a possible D gene is TRBD1 (5 bases). Near its end, the DNA agrees better with TRBJ2-7, so the J call may be wrong. Germline V gives CDR1 SNHLY, CDR2 FYNNEI. CDR3 size: 13 residues. In nucleotides, the CDR3 is TGTGCCAGAGACAGAGTGTCCTCCTACGAGCAGTACTTC. It yields the protein CARDRVSSYEQYF.

This chain joins TRBV27 and TRBJ2-4; TRBD2 aligns across 10 bases. The CDR3 runs to 15 residues. With 5 bases clipped from V and 8 bases from J, the junction kept 9 bases outside the gene matches. Germline lookup yields CDR1 MNHEY and CDR2 SMNVEV (reference sequence). CDR3 in DNA: TGTGCCAGCAGTCCGGGACTAGCGAGGGGGGACATTCAGTACTTC. Its translation is CASSPGLARGDIQYF.

The chain employs TRBV5-1 and TRBJ2-7; 9 bases are shared with TRBD1. J lost 3 bases, V lost 4 bases, and 11 bases had no gene match. This CDR3 comprises 16 residues. Germline CDR1 and CDR2: SGHRS and YFSETQ. The CDR3 nucleotides read TGCGCCAGCAGCCCCTCCCTAGGGACAGGGCGCTACGAGCAGTACTTC. Amino acids: CASSPSLGTGRYEQYF.

The chain has TRBV13 and TRBJ2-7, with D maybe TRBD1 (7 bases). Trimming stripped 8 bases from V and 9 bases from J, with 20 bases between. The germline gives CDR1 PRHDT, CDR2 FYEKMQ (reference sequence). The CDR3 loop spans 13 amino acids. The CDR3 nucleotides are TGTGCCAGCGGGAGGACAGGCGAGATAGGGCAGTACTTC. As protein: CASGRTGEIGQYF.

The V and J genes are TRBV19 and TRBJ2-2; 8 nucleotides match TRBD2. The CDR3 loop spans 19 amino acids. The ends lost 0 bases at V and 4 bases at J; junction bases unmatched: 13. Looked up from germline, CDR1 is LNHDA and CDR2 is SQIVND (reference sequence). The CDR3 bases are TGTGCCAGTAGTATAGAAGCGGGTCTGGCGGGAGGTTTCACCGGGGAGCTGTTTTTT. It encodes CASSIEAGLAGGFTGELFF.

This clone was detected a few times. V is TRBV5-4 and J is TRBJ2-6; 11 bases map to TRBD1. The CDR3 has 18 amino acids. CDR1 SGHNT and CDR2 YYREEE come from the germline V gene (reference sequence). Trimming removed 2 bases from V and 2 bases from J; junction bases left unmatched: 6. The CDR3 sequence is CASSLWDRGFPGANVLTF. CDR3 nucleotides: TGTGCCAGCAGCTTATGGGACAGGGGGTTCCCTGGGGCCAACGTCCTGACTTTC.

J is TRBJ1-5 and V is TRBV10-3; the match to TRBD1 covers 7 bases. CDR1 and CDR2 (germline): ENHRY, SYGVKD. This CDR3 has 13 amino acids. The V segment lost 6 bases and the J segment 2 bases; nucleotides outside the gene matches: 1. CDR3 sequence reads: CAIRGTGNQPQHF. The CDR3 bases are TGTGCCATCAGGGGGACAGGCAATCAGCCCCAGCATTTT.

The chain joins TRBV7-2 to TRBJ1-4; D remains ambiguous. Trimming pared 0 bases from V and 5 bases from J, leaving 7 bases between. The germline V gene encodes CDR1 SGHTA and CDR2 FQGNSA. This CDR3 spans 14 amino acids. CDR3 sequence reads: CASSLAPPNEKLFF. The CDR3 DNA sequence: TGTGCCAGCAGCTTAGCTCCCCCAAATGAAAAACTGTTTTTT.

A few counts support this clone. The sample contains more than one DNA sequence encoding this CDR3. The CDR3 DNA reads as TGTGCCAGCAGCTTGGGACAGGGAGGCTACGAGCAGTACTTC. This translates into CASSLGQGGYEQYF. The chain links TRBV5-4 to TRBJ2-7; tentatively, D is TRBD1 (7 bases). V was cut by 0 bases and J by 3 bases, with 10 bases left in between. Germline V gene sequence: CDR1 SGHNT, CDR2 YYREEE (reference sequence). This CDR3 has 14 residues.

The chain recombines TRBV7-9 with TRBJ2-7, with D perhaps TRBD2 (5 bases). Trimming shortened V by 5 bases and J by 3 bases, and 17 bases separated the two germline ends. Germline V gene sequence: CDR1 SEHNR, CDR2 FQNEAQ (reference sequence). There are 15 residues in the CDR3. The DNA for the CDR3 is TGTGCCAGCAGCCCCGGCTCGGGGATTCTCTACGAGCAGTACTTC. Amino acid sequence: CASSPGSGILYEQYF.